Detailed here is one T cell receptor (beta chain). The data stem from a study of blood T cell repertoires in COVID-19. Study as a whole: Specimens from acute and convalescent COVID-19 originated in the United States, Italy and Spain. In each case, the material was cDNA or gDNA derived from T cells, B-cell-depleted T cells, or PBMCs.

The V end lost 5 bases, the J end lost 0 bases, and 16 bases lay between the germline ends. CDR3 size: 16 residues. Original handling: Reference gene primer amplification gave nucleated cell count estimates. Repertoires were generated with immunoSEQ multiplex PCR, while TCRdb's copy carries only in-frame clones and drops some. The V and J calls and the clone size are those of that table, but D and trimming were determined from the DNA. The repertoire consists of 95,000 to 120,000 clones, with 88% occurring once and the leading ten covering roughly 2.3%. The TCR comes from a human donor in a cohort sampled during active COVID-19. The sequencing sample was made of peripheral blood. The chain carries TRBV23-1 and TRBJ1-1, with D unclear. TRBV23-1 is recorded as an ORF, its role being uncertain. DNA of the CDR3: TGCGCCAGCAGTTGCCGCGGTCCACTTCTGAACACTGAAGCTTTCTTT. Translating gives CASSCRGPLLNTEAFF.